This TCR beta chain was recovered during a study of blood T cells in healthy people across ages. The CDR3 has 15 amino acids. Per the germline V gene, CDR1 is MNHNS and CDR2 is SASEGT. V shed 6 bases and J shed 0 bases, with 12 bases lying between them. Combining a sample-barcoded 5' primer with a J-beta primer mix, a second PCR ran for roughly 6 to 12 cycles. From the 5' RACE reads, TCRdb called clonotypes with MiXCR, one entry per CDR3 protein. Of roughly 800,000 distinct CDR3 sequences listed, 25% to 30% are singletons. These data were also reused for a study on T cells of mothers and their children.

This TCR was recovered from a boy between 10 and 17 years old in good health. V is TRBV6-1 and J is TRBJ2-1; weak D call: TRBD2 (5 bases). Sequenced input: blood. The CDR3 DNA is TGTGCCAGCAGGGGGAGCGGAGGCTCCTACAATGAGCAGTTCTTC. Its translation is CASRGSGGSYNEQFF.